The sequence of this T cell receptor beta chain was determined in a study of shared clonotypes between healthy human individuals. Turning to the study itself: The donor pool was made up of two women and a few men aged 18 to 49. Whole-study results and caveats: Naive CD4 clonotypes overlapped across a handful of donors at roughly 4.5%.

Genomic DNA per cell subset filled all wells of several immunoSEQ plates. Profiling relied on immunoSEQ multiplex PCR, and the TCRdb table lists in-frame clones only, not all of them. Here the sample spans fewer than 400,000 clones, less than 85% being singletons. Between the trimmed V and J ends, which lost 3 bases and 6 bases, there was a span of 3 bases. This CDR3 contains 11 residues. Germline V gives CDR1 SNHLY, CDR2 FYNNEI. For this clone: Antigen unknown.

The TCR comes from a young man in good health. What was sequenced was memory CD4+ T cells sorted from blood. Sample subset: CD45RA-negative fraction. The chain joins TRBV2 to TRBJ2-1; D is ambiguous. In nucleotides, the CDR3 is TGTGCCAGCAGTGAGCGCAATGAGCAGTTCTTC. It codes for CASSERNEQFF.